Below, 19 T cell receptor beta chains from the same sample are listed, as sequenced in a study of T cell responses to AZD1222 COVID-19 vaccine. Sequencing was performed with immunoSEQ multiplex PCR; in TCRdb, only in-frame clones are kept and a portion is missing. Seen here are about 140,000 clones, approximately 90% observed once, and the top ten hold around 1.5%. The specimen was peripheral blood, collected 28 days after the second AZD1222 dose. Receptor source: an adult who received the AZD1222 COVID-19 vaccine.

V is TRBV6-6 and J is TRBJ1-5; weak D call: TRBD1 (5 bases). Trimming shortened V by 5 bases and J by 3 bases, and 20 bases separated the two germline ends. In germline, CDR1 is MNHNY, CDR2 SVGAGI (reference sequence). The length of the CDR3 is 17 residues. The CDR3 nucleotides read TGTGCCAGCAGTCTGCTTCCGGGACGAGAAGCCAATCAGCCCCAGCATTTT. Residues: CASSLLPGREANQPQHF.

V gene TRBV30 combines with J gene TRBJ1-5; D unresolved. The germline V gene has CDR1 GTSNPN and CDR2 SVGIG (reference sequence). V dropped 2 bases and J dropped 9 bases, with 11 bases sitting between them. The CDR3 is 12 residues long. This chain's CDR3 is CAWSPRIGPQHF. In DNA, the CDR3 is TGTGCCTGGAGTCCCCGGATCGGGCCCCAGCATTTT.

A note on this clone: This same CDR3 is encoded by further DNA sequences in the sample. In nucleotides, the CDR3 is TGTGCCAGCAGTCTGCGCACAGATACGCAGTATTTT. Protein sequence: CASSLRTDTQYF. The chain couples TRBV28 to TRBJ2-3; D call uncertain. Trimming stripped 5 bases from V and 1 base from J, with 4 bases between. The CDR3 extends over 12 amino acids. CDR1 is MDHEN, CDR2 SYDVKM, per germline.

The V gene is TRBV6-5, the J gene TRBJ2-2; D unclear. V dropped 8 bases and J dropped 2 bases, with 12 bases sitting between them. Germline V gene lookup returns CDR1 MNHEY and CDR2 SVGAGI. The CDR3 is 14 residues long. In DNA, the CDR3 is TGTGCCAGCTGCCGGACGGTTAACACCGGGGAGCTGTTTTTT. Translated, it gives CASCRTVNTGELFF.

The rearrangement links TRBV7-2 to TRBJ2-1; D is undetermined. V lost 5 bases and J 10 bases, leaving 9 bases between the germline ends. The CDR3 totals 11 residues. CDR1 and CDR2 from the germline V gene are SGHTA and FQGNSA. CDR3 region: CASSPLSEQFF. CDR3 in DNA: TGTGCCAGCAGCCCACTAAGCGAGCAGTTCTTC.

The rearrangement uses TRBV6-5 and TRBJ2-7; 11 bases are a match to TRBD2. Looked up from germline, CDR1 is MNHEY and CDR2 is SVGAGI. This CDR3 contains 15 residues. Germline trimming cut 7 bases from V and 7 bases from J; bases unmatched to any gene: 12. In nucleotides, the CDR3 is TGTGCCAGCATGGTCCTAGCGGGAGGAGGACGGGAGCAGTACTTC. Translating it yields CASMVLAGGGREQYF.

In its sample, this clone was seen many times. This rearrangement joins TRBV7-6 to TRBJ2-1, with a weak D call TRBD2 (6 bases). Trimming shortened V by 6 bases and J by 6 bases, and 24 bases separated the two germline ends. The CDR3 runs to 17 residues. Germline assignment: CDR1 SGHVS and CDR2 FNYEAQ. The CDR3 protein is CASSPPPLAHRPNEQFF. The CDR3 DNA reads as TGTGCCAGCAGTCCACCCCCACTAGCCCACCGGCCCAATGAGCAGTTCTTC.

The V and J genes are TRBV29-1 and TRBJ1-2, with no clear D. V lost 2 bases and J lost 8, with 9 bases in between. CDR1 is SQVTM, CDR2 ANQGSEA, per germline. The CDR3 extends over 11 amino acids. DNA of the CDR3: TGCAGCGTTGAATCACTGGGAGGCTACACCTTC. The encoded protein is CSVESLGGYTF.

The genes are TRBV28 and TRBJ1-2; TRBD1 matches at 7 bases. V dropped 5 bases and J dropped 4; count of bases not matched to a gene: 7. CDR1 is MDHEN and CDR2 is SYDVKM in the germline V gene. CDR3 length equals 14 residues. DNA of the CDR3: TGTGCCAGCAGTCCCGGGGACAGCCCCTATGGCTACACCTTC. Translating it yields CASSPGDSPYGYTF.

This chain connects TRBV28 to TRBJ1-2; D might be TRBD1 (6 bases). V was cut by 5 bases and J by 8 bases, with 15 bases left in between. Germline-derived CDR1 and CDR2 are MDHEN and SYDVKM. The CDR3 consists of 13 residues. This chain's CDR3 is CASSLGGKEGYTF. In DNA form, the CDR3 reads TGTGCCAGCAGTCTAGGGGGGAAGGAAGGCTACACCTTC.

This clone was detected only once. V is TRBV19 and J is TRBJ1-4; 7 bases line up with TRBD1. This CDR3 region has 14 residues. CDR1 and CDR2 (germline): LNHDA, SQIVND (reference sequence). J gave up 5 bases and V 7 bases, and 7 bases lay outside the gene matches. The CDR3 loop is CASNPWTGNEKLFF. The CDR3 DNA follows: TGTGCCAGTAACCCATGGACAGGAAATGAAAAACTGTTTTTT. Variable domain in full (rest from reference TRBV19 and TRBJ1-4): DGGITQSPKYLFRKEGQNVTLSCEQNLNHDAMYWYRQDPGQGLRLIYYSQIVNDFQKGDIAEGYSVSREKKESFPLTVTSAQKNPTAFYLCASNPWTGNEKLFFGSGTQLSVL.

A word on this clone: The same CDR3 can be traced to other DNA sequences in this sample. The J gene is TRBJ1-2, the V gene TRBV6-5; weak D call: TRBD1 (5 bases). Germline V gene data show CDR1 as MNHEY and CDR2 as SVGAGI. The CDR3 extends over 12 amino acids. Between the trimmed V and J ends, which lost 8 bases and 6 bases, there was a span of 13 bases. The DNA for the CDR3 is TGTGCCAGCTCCCATGGGGGTGATGGCTACACCTTC. It codes for CASSHGGDGYTF.

V gene TRBV18 combines with J gene TRBJ2-7; D not resolved. Trimming shortened V by 9 bases and J by 7 bases, and 22 bases separated the two germline ends. The CDR3 consists of 14 residues. Looked up from germline, CDR1 is KGHSH and CDR2 is LQKENI. The chain's CDR3 is CASRLDGVNGEQYF. As DNA, the CDR3 is TGTGCCAGTCGGCTTGATGGGGTAAATGGGGAGCAGTACTTC.

The chain employs TRBV4-2 and TRBJ1-6; D gene ambiguous. The germline gives CDR1 LGHNA, CDR2 YNFKEQ. The CDR3 runs to 16 residues. V was trimmed by 0 bases and J by 0 bases, leaving 6 bases between them. CDR3 amino acids: CASSQELSSYNSPLHF. The CDR3 DNA reads as TGTGCCAGCAGCCAAGAGCTGAGCTCCTATAATTCACCCCTCCACTTT.

CDR3 residues: CASSRTGSAEQYF. CDR3 nucleotides: TGTGCCAGCAGCCGGACAGGTAGCGCCGAGCAGTACTTC. The chain joins TRBV7-9 to TRBJ2-7, with 7 bases matching TRBD1. The V segment lost 5 bases and the J segment 6 bases; nucleotides outside the gene matches: 7. The CDR3 length is 13 residues. CDR1 and CDR2 from the germline V gene are SEHNR and FQNEAQ (reference sequence).

The CDR3 coding sequence is TGCGCCAGCAGCCAGGGACAGGGGACCCTCTATGGCTACACCTTC. Amino acids: CASSQGQGTLYGYTF. The rearrangement links TRBV5-1 to TRBJ1-2, with TRBD1 matching over 10 bases. The CDR3 contains 15 residues. The germline CDR1 and CDR2 sequences are SGHRS and YFSETQ. Germline trimming cut 4 bases from V and 4 bases from J; bases unmatched to any gene: 7.

The V and J genes are TRBV11-2 and TRBJ2-1; D is perhaps TRBD2 (6 bases). This CDR3 has 15 residues. The ends were cut back, 2 bases at V and 3 bases at J, with 11 bases in the middle. From germline, CDR1 is SGHAT and CDR2 FQNNGV. The CDR3 region is CASSLHGGDYNEQFF. CDR3 bases: TGTGCCAGCAGCTTACACGGCGGGGACTACAATGAGCAGTTCTTC.

The chain links TRBV28 to TRBJ1-2; 7 nucleotides match TRBD1. The CDR3 extends over 15 amino acids. Germline CDR1 MDHEN, CDR2 SYDVKM. Trimming removed 4 bases from V and 5 bases from J; junction bases left unmatched: 10. The CDR3 nucleotides read TGTGCCAGCAGTTCAGGACAGGCCAATCGTTATGGCTACACCTTC. It translates to CASSSGQANRYGYTF.

The J gene is TRBJ2-7, the V gene TRBV12-3 or TRBV12-4, with D perhaps TRBD1 (5 bases). Trimming shortened V by 6 bases and J by 6 bases, and 12 bases separated the two germline ends. The CDR3 has 12 residues. The CDR3 DNA follows: TGTGCCAGCAGCCCAAGGGGTACCGAGCAGTACTTC. Protein: CASSPRGTEQYF.